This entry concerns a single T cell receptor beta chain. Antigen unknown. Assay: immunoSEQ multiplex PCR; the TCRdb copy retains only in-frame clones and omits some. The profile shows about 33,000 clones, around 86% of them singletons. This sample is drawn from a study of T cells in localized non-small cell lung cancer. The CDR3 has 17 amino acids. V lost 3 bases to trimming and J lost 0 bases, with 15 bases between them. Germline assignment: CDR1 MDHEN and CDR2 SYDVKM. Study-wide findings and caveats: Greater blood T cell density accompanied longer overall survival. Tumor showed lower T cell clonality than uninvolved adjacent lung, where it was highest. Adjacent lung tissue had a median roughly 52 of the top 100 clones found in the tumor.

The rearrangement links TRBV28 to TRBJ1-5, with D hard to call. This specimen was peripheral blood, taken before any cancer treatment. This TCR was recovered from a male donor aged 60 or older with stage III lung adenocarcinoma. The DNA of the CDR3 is TGTGCCAGCAGTTTTTTTTCCGTACGTAATAGCAATCAGCCCCAGCATTTT. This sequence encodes CASSFFSVRNSNQPQHF.